These T cell receptor beta chains were read from a single sample in a study of T cell responses to AZD1222 COVID-19 vaccine. Repertoires were generated with immunoSEQ multiplex PCR, while TCRdb's copy carries only in-frame clones and drops some. The data show approximately 190,000 clones, about 94% seen once. The material sequenced was peripheral blood, taken on day 0 of AZD1222 vaccination. Receptors originate from an adult in good health. The CDR3 runs from the conserved cysteine through the conserved F or W. A D gene is named only where the DNA matches it firmly. Expanded clones get a size class; other rows say once, few or many, or leave the size out.

j_gene,d_gene,len,v_gene,abundance,CDR3nt,CDR3aa
TRBJ2-1,.,12,TRBV7-8,.,TGTGCCAGCACCATTTTGAACAATGAGCAGTTCTTC,CASTILNNEQFF
TRBJ2-5,.,12,TRBV18,.,TGTGCCAGCTCACCAAAAGCGGAGACCCAGTACTTC,CASSPKAETQYF
TRBJ2-7,.,14,TRBV28,.,TGTGCCAGCAGTTTATACGGTGACTCCTACGAGCAGTACTTC,CASSLYGDSYEQYF
TRBJ1-6,.,15,TRBV20-1,.,TGCAGTGCTAGTATTGAGGGGAGGAATAATTCACCCCTCCACTTT,CSASIEGRNNSPLHF
TRBJ1-1,TRBD1,13,TRBV6-6,.,TGTGCCAGCAGTCTAGACAGGGCGATTGAAGCTTTCTTT,CASSLDRAIEAFF
TRBJ2-7,TRBD2,14,TRBV6-1,.,TGTGCCAGCAGTGCTAGCGGCAGCTCCTACGAGCAGTACTTC,CASSASGSSYEQYF
TRBJ1-5,.,15,TRBV19,once,TGTGCCAGTAGTATGGATGGGGGTGGAAATCAGCCCCAGCATTTT,CASSMDGGGNQPQHF
TRBJ2-6,.,14,TRBV6-4,.,TGTGCCAGCAGTGCCGGAATTGGGGCCAACGTCCTGACTTTC,CASSAGIGANVLTF
TRBJ2-2,.,20,TRBV21-1,.,TGTGCCAGCAGCTCCCTAGATAGCGGGAAAGAAGGTAGGAACACCGGGGAGCTGTTTTTT,CASSSLDSGKEGRNTGELFF
TRBJ1-1,.,14,TRBV3-1/TRBV3-2,.,TGTGCCAGCAGCCAAGCCCTTGGGGACACTGAAGCTTTCTTT,CASSQALGDTEAFF
TRBJ2-7,.,13,TRBV27,.,TGTGCCAGCAGATGGACAGCCTCCTACGAGCAGTACTTC,CASRWTASYEQYF
TRBJ2-2,TRBD2,16,TRBV7-6,.,TGTGCCAGCAGCGTCCGGACTAGCGGCAACACCGGGGAGCTGTTTTTT,CASSVRTSGNTGELFF
TRBJ2-1,TRBD2,18,TRBV28,.,TGTGCCAGCAGCCACGGGACTAGCGGGAGTGTCCCCTACAATGAGCAGTTCTTC,CASSHGTSGSVPYNEQFF
TRBJ2-5,.,13,TRBV12-3/TRBV12-4,.,TGTGCCAGCAGTCACCACTCGTCGGAGACCCAGTACTTC,CASSHHSSETQYF
TRBJ1-1,.,13,TRBV7-8,.,TGTGCCAGCAGCTTGGGGGTAAGGACTGAAGCTTTCTTT,CASSLGVRTEAFF
TRBJ1-4,.,10,TRBV24-1,once,TGTGCCTGTGGGGGGAAAAAACTGTTTTTT,CACGGKKLFF
TRBJ1-4,.,14,TRBV5-1,.,TGCGCCAGCACCGAGATATCAACTAATGAAAAACTGTTTTTT,CASTEISTNEKLFF
TRBJ2-1,.,16,TRBV27,.,TGTGCCAGCAGTCCGCGATTGGCGTTTACCTACAATGAGCAGTTCTTC,CASSPRLAFTYNEQFF
TRBJ1-4,TRBD1,13,TRBV29-1,.,TGCAGCGTTTTACAGGGGGCAGGCGAAAAACTGTTTTTT,CSVLQGAGEKLFF
TRBJ1-1,TRBD1,15,TRBV29-1,.,TGCAGCGTTGATGGACCGGGACAGATGAACACTGAAGCTTTCTTT,CSVDGPGQMNTEAFF
TRBJ1-2,.,16,TRBV5-4,.,TGTGCCAGCAGCTTCCAGGGCCGAGGAACTATGGATGGCTACACCTTC,CASSFQGRGTMDGYTF
TRBJ1-5,.,15,TRBV6-5,.,TGTGCCAGCAGTTACTCAGGGGACCCCAATCAGCCCCAGCATTTT,CASSYSGDPNQPQHF
TRBJ2-2,TRBD2,15,TRBV6-5,.,TGTGCCAGCGGCGGGGTCCGGGAGGGCTCCGGGGAGCTGTTTTTT,CASGGVREGSGELFF
TRBJ2-1,.,12,TRBV6-5,.,TGTGCCAGCAGGCCTAGCAGCGATGAGCAGTTCTTC,CASRPSSDEQFF
TRBJ1-2,.,13,TRBV4-3,.,TGCGCCAGCAGACGGGGGATTAACTATGGCTACACCTTC,CASRRGINYGYTF
TRBJ2-3,.,15,TRBV5-1,.,TGCGCCAGCTCGATAGCTGGGACAAACGTAGATACGCAGTATTTT,CASSIAGTNVDTQYF
TRBJ2-5,TRBD2,13,TRBV7-8,.,TGTGCCAGCAGCTTAGGCGGGAGAGAGACCCAGTACTTC,CASSLGGRETQYF
TRBJ2-4,.,16,TRBV2,.,TGTGCCAGCAGACCCGTATTCGCGGCCCACCAACCCATTCAGTACTTC,CASRPVFAAHQPIQYF
TRBJ2-2,.,13,TRBV7-8,.,TGTGCCAGCAGCTTAGCTAGCGTAGGGGAGCTGTTTTTT,CASSLASVGELFF
TRBJ2-2,.,15,TRBV5-1,.,TGCGCCAGCAGCTTGGCTAGCGTTAACACCGGGGAGCTGTTTTTT,CASSLASVNTGELFF
TRBJ2-1,.,11,TRBV28,once,TGTGCCAGCAGTTTAGCACGTGAGCAGTTCTTC,CASSLAREQFF
TRBJ1-1,.,15,TRBV6-2/TRBV6-3,.,TGTGCCAGCAGTTTCCGCCCCACTCCCTACACTGAAGCTTTCTTT,CASSFRPTPYTEAFF
TRBJ1-4,.,16,TRBV7-9,.,TGTGCCAGCAGCCGTCAGCGGATTGCAACTAATGAAAAACTGTTTTTT,CASSRQRIATNEKLFF
TRBJ2-5,.,13,TRBV14,once,TGTGCCAGCAGCCAAGGCCCGGCCGAGACCCAGTACTTC,CASSQGPAETQYF
TRBJ2-1,TRBD1,15,TRBV7-9,.,TGTGCCAGCAGCTTAGTCGGCAGGGGGTTCGATGAGCAGTTCTTC,CASSLVGRGFDEQFF
TRBJ2-2,TRBD2,14,TRBV7-9,once,TGTGCCAGCGAGGCCTTCCGGGGGGCCGGGGAGCTGTTTTTT,CASEAFRGAGELFF
TRBJ2-7,TRBD2,17,TRBV7-2,.,TGTGCCAGCAGCTTAGGGATTAGCGGGGCCCTGAGGGACGAGCAGTACTTC,CASSLGISGALRDEQYF
TRBJ2-7,.,19,TRBV4-1,.,TGCGCCAGCAGCCAAGATCGGGCGTTGAGGAGCCTCTACTCCTACGAGCAGTACTTC,CASSQDRALRSLYSYEQYF
TRBJ2-7,TRBD2,13,TRBV12-3/TRBV12-4,.,TGTGCCAGCAGGACTAGCGGGACCCACGAGCAGTACTTC,CASRTSGTHEQYF
TRBJ1-5,.,14,TRBV19,.,TGTGCCAGTAGTATAGTTTGGGGGGAGCAGCCCCAGCATTTT,CASSIVWGEQPQHF
TRBJ1-2,.,13,TRBV7-8,once,TGTGCCAGCAGCTCGGGACGGATCTATGGCTACACCTTC,CASSSGRIYGYTF
TRBJ1-1,.,14,TRBV27,.,TGTGCCAGCAGTTTATCGGGGGGGCCCACTGAAGCTTTCTTT,CASSLSGGPTEAFF
TRBJ1-1,.,11,TRBV20-1,.,TGCAGTGCTAGAGAAGGTATTGAAGCTTTCTTT,CSAREGIEAFF
TRBJ1-5,.,14,TRBV28,once,TGTGCCAGCAGTTCATGGGTAGGGTTTCAGCCCCAGCATTTT,CASSSWVGFQPQHF
TRBJ2-5,TRBD2,13,TRBV6-5,.,TGTGCCAGCACCGGACTAGCGAAAGAGACCCAGTACTTC,CASTGLAKETQYF
TRBJ1-3,.,16,TRBV28,.,TGTGCCAGCAGTTCGGCGGTGGGGAGTACTGGAAACACCATATATTTT,CASSSAVGSTGNTIYF
TRBJ1-6,.,19,TRBV28,once,TGTGCCAGCAGTCCACGCCGCGGACACCGGAGCTCCTATAATTCACCCCTCCACTTT,CASSPRRGHRSSYNSPLHF
TRBJ1-3,.,15,TRBV19,.,TGTGCCAGTAGTATCCGAGGACCTGGGGGAAACACCATATATTTT,CASSIRGPGGNTIYF
TRBJ1-2,TRBD1,17,TRBV5-6,.,TGTGCCAGCAGCTCGTGGGTAATTTCGACAGGGACCTTTGGCTACACCTTC,CASSSWVISTGTFGYTF
TRBJ1-1,.,12,TRBV28,.,TGTGCCAGCAGTTCACGGACTCATGAAGCTTTCTTT,CASSSRTHEAFF
TRBJ1-1,.,13,TRBV25-1,.,TGTGCCAGCAGTGAATTGGGCCAGACTGAAGCTTTCTTT,CASSELGQTEAFF
TRBJ2-7,TRBD2,16,TRBV3-1/TRBV3-2,.,TGTGCCAGCAGCCCAAGGACTAGCTTGAGCTCCTACGAGCAGTACTTC,CASSPRTSLSSYEQYF
TRBJ2-1,.,14,TRBV19,.,TGTGCCAGTAGTATAGGGCTCTCCGAGAATGAGCAGTTCTTC,CASSIGLSENEQFF
TRBJ1-5,.,15,TRBV30,.,TGTGCCTGGAAGTCAACCGACTATAGCAATCAGCCCCAGCATTTT,CAWKSTDYSNQPQHF
TRBJ1-4,.,14,TRBV5-4,.,TGTGCCAGCAGCATAGGGGCAAACAATGAAAAACTGTTTTTT,CASSIGANNEKLFF
TRBJ2-5,.,14,TRBV9,.,TGTGCCAGCAGCGTAGCCGGGAACCAAGAGACCCAGTACTTC,CASSVAGNQETQYF